The source of this T cell receptor (beta chain) is a study of T cell responses to AZD1222 COVID-19 vaccine. V was pared by 0 bases and J by 3 bases, with 3 bases between. The CDR3 contains 12 residues. Germline loops: CDR1 GTSNPN, CDR2 SVGIG (reference sequence). Sequencing was performed with immunoSEQ multiplex PCR; in TCRdb, only in-frame clones are kept and a portion is missing. The sample carries approximately 120,000 clones, around 89% recorded once. V usage is TRBV30 and J usage is TRBJ1-3; no clear D. The starting material was peripheral blood, obtained on day 0 of MenACWY control vaccination. This clonotype was sampled from an adult in good health. In DNA, the CDR3 is TGTGCCTGGAGTGTTATTGGAAACACCATATATTTT. Translating gives CAWSVIGNTIYF. The full variable domain, rest sourced from reference TRBV30 and TRBJ1-3, is SQTIHQWPATLVQPVGSPLSLECTVEGTSNPNLYWYRQAAGRGLQLLFYSVGIGQISSEVPQNLSASRPQDRQFILSSKKLLLSDSGFYLCAWSVIGNTIYFGEGSWLTVV.